This paragraph reports one TCR beta chain. Its cognate antigen has yet to be identified. Per-base quality was not reported, and no clone a single base away is much larger than it. The sample originates from a study of blood T cell repertoires in COVID-19 (dated by TCRdb to 2020 to 2021). At the level of the whole study: Collaborator samples came from the United States, Italy and Spain and covered acute and convalescent phases of COVID-19. The material from the prospective study consisted of cDNA or gDNA derived from T cells, B-cell-depleted T cells, or PBMCs. Subjects who had been exposed to COVID-19, were actively infected with it, or had recovered from it provided the deeply sampled blood TCRbeta repertoires that made up the dataset. The repertoires were released in a freely available public database meant as a resource for research on the immune response to SARS-CoV-2. The samples were drawn from two sources: the first 160 participants of the ongoing ImmuneRACE study, and fewer than 1,500 subjects contributed by 6 global collaborators. Sample metadata almost always included a de-identified subject ID, COVID-19 status, age in years and sex. Where available, HLA class I and class II types were taken from metadata supplied by the sample provider and were not determined by assay-based typing. The research as a whole found: Clinical and demographic metadata were provided uncurated, with the amount varying by source and participant.

At one collaborating source in Seattle, patients were enrolled during active infection and were followed longitudinally through the course of disease. Each collaborating institution followed its own protocols to collect whole blood in K2EDTA tubes. For TCRbeta analysis, collaborators shipped samples as frozen whole blood, isolated PBMCs, or DNA extracted from either of those sample types. TCRbeta CDR3 regions were amplified from genomic DNA by means of the immunoSEQ Assay, a bias-controlled multiplex PCR. In the source study's methods: The number of nucleated cells in each sample was estimated by amplification of reference gene primers within the assay. To quantify the absolute abundance of each unique TCRbeta CDR3 rearrangement, sequence reads were collapsed and filtered. Productive Simpson clonality was computed per sample as the square root of Simpson's diversity index over productive rearrangements. The immuneACCESS repertoire file appears here via TCRdb, limited to in-frame rearrangements. These files lack a portion of the clones; in checked studies, under half of the deficit traces to unresolved V genes, and the cause of the others is not known. V, J and clone size derive from that table, while D and trimming were established from the DNA sequence. Present in this sample are roughly 190,000 clones, 90% to 95% of which were seen just once. The top ten clonotypes cover 0.6% to 0.8% of the sample.

CDR1 and CDR2 were assigned from the germline V gene (reference sequence) as MNHEY and SMNVEV. The CDR3 has 13 amino acids, counting the end cysteine and phenylalanine. Of the read, only the CDR3 DNA is kept; its 39 bases are in frame from base 1. V lost 5 bases and J lost 4 bases; the stretch between them is 11 bases long. Sequences were obtained from peripheral blood. The sequence is built from TRBV27 and TRBJ1-2; the D gene lacks a confident call. The receptor was derived from a man aged 25-45 years with COVID-19, enrolled during active disease. This receptor has the CDR3 CASSRIDTYGYTF. The nucleotide sequence reads as follows: TGTGCCAGCAGTCGGATCGACACCTATGGCTACACCTTC.